Shown below are 31 T cell receptor beta chains from a single sample sequenced in a study of beta chain features in type 1 diabetes. Study-level results: When Type 1 diabetes patients were examined, their TCRB CDR3s proved moderately but significantly shorter in all four CD4+ subsets.

These receptors lack a known antigen. Reverse transcription of all isolated RNA meant that expressed TCRB transcripts were sequenced. Measured with immunoSEQ multiplex PCR; TCRdb has only the in-frame clones, and not every one. Among 600,000 or so clones listed, about 14% were seen once. The sample taken for sequencing was naive CD4+ T cells from blood. All receptors derive from a man between 18 and 35 years old with type 1 diabetes.

This clone was counted a few times. CDR3 protein: CASSSGQGNQETQYF. In nucleotides, the CDR3 is TGCGCCAGCAGCTCGGGACAGGGGAACCAAGAGACCCAGTACTTC. This chain connects TRBV5-1 to TRBJ2-5, with 10 bases aligning to TRBD1. The germline CDR1 and CDR2 sequences are SGHRS and YFSETQ. Losses at the gene ends were 3 bases for V and 0 bases for J; bases not matched to a gene: 2. The CDR3 is 15 residues long.

This chain uses TRBV28 with TRBJ1-2, with D unclear. The CDR3 loop spans 13 amino acids. Germline V gene sequence: CDR1 MDHEN, CDR2 SYDVKM. V was clipped by 10 bases and J by 3 bases, with 15 bases between them. CDR3 protein: CAIPHEDDYGYTF. CDR3 nucleotides: TGTGCCATCCCACACGAGGACGACTATGGCTACACCTTC.

V is TRBV10-3 and J is TRBJ2-2; D is possibly TRBD2 (5 bases). The CDR3 loop spans 15 amino acids. Germline-derived CDR1 and CDR2 are ENHRY and SYGVKD. The ends were cut back, 3 bases at V and 2 bases at J, with 10 bases in the middle. The CDR3 here is CAISDQTTNTGELFF. The CDR3 bases are TGTGCCATCAGTGACCAGACTACAAACACCGGGGAGCTGTTTTTT.

In regard to this clone: Distinct nucleotide sequences in the sample also encode this CDR3. The chain recombines TRBV5-1 with TRBJ2-7; the D is unclear. CDR1 is SGHRS and CDR2 is YFSETQ in the germline V gene. The CDR3 spans 12 residues. V lost 0 bases and J lost 3, with 4 bases in between. The DNA for the CDR3 is TGCGCCAGCAGCTTGGGCAACTACGAGCAGTACTTC. Translated, it gives CASSLGNYEQYF.

This rearrangement joins TRBV9 to TRBJ1-3; the D is unclear. V dropped 3 bases and J dropped 2 bases, with 18 bases sitting between them. CDR1 is SGDLS and CDR2 is YYNGEE in the germline V gene. The CDR3 length is 17 residues. DNA of the CDR3: TGTGCCAGCAGCGCCCGCTTCCAGGAGAGGACTGGAAACACCATATATTTT. Amino acids: CASSARFQERTGNTIYF.

Only a few counts were recorded for this clone. V usage is TRBV29-1 and J usage is TRBJ1-2; D ambiguous. This CDR3 contains 14 residues. Germline values: CDR1 SQVTM, CDR2 ANQGSEA. V lost 2 bases and J lost 0, with 10 bases in between. The CDR3 bases are TGCAGCGTTGAAAGGCAGCTAGCTAACTATGGCTACACCTTC. It specifies CSVERQLANYGYTF.

This clone was counted a few times. CDR3 amino acids: CASSSTAEWGYTF. The CDR3 DNA is TGTGCCAGCAGTTCTACTGCAGAATGGGGCTACACCTTC. This rearrangement joins TRBV28 to TRBJ1-2; D is uncertain. CDR1 MDHEN and CDR2 SYDVKM come from the germline V gene. V was clipped by 4 bases and J by 8 bases, with 14 bases between them. The CDR3 length is 13 residues.

The chain recombines TRBV20-1 with TRBJ1-1; D ambiguous. The V and J ends lost 2 bases and 6 bases respectively, with 7 bases between them. The CDR3 extends over 11 amino acids. CDR1 is DFQATT, CDR2 SNEGSKA, per germline (reference sequence). The CDR3 bases are TGCAGTGCTAGAAAGGACGCTGAAGCTTTCTTT. This codes for CSARKDAEAFF.

The chain joins TRBV10-3 to TRBJ1-1; TRBD1 is a possible D gene (5 bases). With 2 bases removed from V and 1 base from J, the gap between germline ends came to 17 bases. The CDR3 sequence is 17 residues long. In germline, CDR1 is ENHRY, CDR2 SYGVKD. The chain's CDR3 is CAISEQGTVARNTEAFF. The CDR3 DNA reads as TGTGCCATCAGTGAGCAAGGGACGGTCGCGAGGAACACTGAAGCTTTCTTT.

A few counts support this clone. The rearrangement uses TRBV28 and TRBJ2-1; 7 bases fit TRBD2. The CDR3 is made up of 14 amino acids. CDR1 is MDHEN, CDR2 SYDVKM, per germline. V lost 2 bases, J lost 3 bases, and 1 base stayed unmatched. DNA of the CDR3: TGTGCCAGCAGTTTAGGCGGGGGCTACAATGAGCAGTTCTTC. Protein product: CASSLGGGYNEQFF.

This clone has more than one count but fewer than ten. The rearrangement joins TRBV10-3 to TRBJ1-1; no clear D. Germline CDR1 reads ENHRY; CDR2 reads SYGVKD. The CDR3 length is 13 residues. The ends were cut back, 6 bases at V and 1 base at J, with 9 bases in the middle. For the CDR3, the DNA is TGTGCCATCAGGCTCCAGGAGAACACTGAAGCTTTCTTT. This translates into CAIRLQENTEAFF.

Only a few counts were recorded for this clone. The chain employs TRBV7-2 and TRBJ2-1; D could derive from TRBD1 or TRBD2 (5 bases each). The CDR3 is 13 residues long. In germline, CDR1 is SGHTA, CDR2 FQGNSA. The V and J ends lost 5 bases and 10 bases respectively, with 15 bases between them. The CDR3 DNA sequence: TGTGCCAGCAGCGAATACTTGAGGGGCGAGCAGTTCTTC. This gives the protein CASSEYLRGEQFF.

This clone was counted a few times. The gene calls are TRBV5-1 and TRBJ1-2; 7 nucleotides align to TRBD1. Germline loops: CDR1 SGHRS, CDR2 YFSETQ. V was clipped by 4 bases and J by 7 bases; unmatched bases: 10. CDR3 length equals 14 residues. CDR3 in amino acids: CASSIGQARVGYTF. The CDR3 DNA is TGCGCCAGCAGCATCGGACAGGCCCGGGTTGGCTACACCTTC. The whole variable domain, filled in from reference TRBV5-1 and TRBJ1-2, reads KAGVTQTPRYLIKTRGQQVTLSCSPISGHRSVSWYQQTPGQGLQFLFEYFSETQRNKGNFPGRFSGRQFSNSRSEMNVSTLELGDSALYLCASSIGQARVGYTFGSGTRLTVV.

V gene TRBV28 combines with J gene TRBJ2-5; D might be TRBD1 (6 bases). The CDR3 contains 15 residues. V was shortened by 3 bases and J by 1 base, with 12 bases between the two germline ends. Germline values: CDR1 MDHEN, CDR2 SYDVKM. The CDR3 DNA reads TGTGCCAGCAGTTTCCCCTTGGACAGCCAAGAGACCCAGTACTTC. Its protein product is CASSFPLDSQETQYF.

Comment on this clone: At the DNA level, this CDR3 is encoded by other sequences in the same sample as well. The chain has TRBV20-1 and TRBJ2-1; D call uncertain. There are 10 residues in the CDR3. Germline CDR1 reads DFQATT; CDR2 reads SNEGSKA (reference sequence). The germline V and J ends were trimmed by 5 bases and 5 bases, with 4 bases remaining between them. CDR3 amino acids: CSARNNEQFF. CDR3 bases: TGCAGTGCTCGGAACAATGAGCAGTTCTTC.

This clone was seen a few times. The V call is TRBV10-3, the J call TRBJ2-1; TRBD2 matches 14 bases. Germline loops: CDR1 ENHRY, CDR2 SYGVKD. Germline trimming cut 6 bases from V and 10 bases from J; bases unmatched to any gene: 8. This CDR3 region has 15 residues. The CDR3 nucleotides are TGTGCCATCAGGGGACTAGCGGGAGACTCGGGAGAGCAGTTCTTC. Amino acid sequence: CAIRGLAGDSGEQFF.

The V gene is TRBV30, the J gene TRBJ2-7; D remains unclear. From germline, CDR1 is GTSNPN and CDR2 SVGIG (reference sequence). The CDR3 has 10 residues. V gave up 6 bases and J gave up 3 bases, with 6 bases separating them. The CDR3 DNA reads as TGTGCCTGTGCGGACTACGAGCAGTACTTC. This translates into CACADYEQYF.

About this clone: At one end, the junction sequence differs from germline, possibly due to a read error. Other DNA sequences within the sample encode an identical CDR3. The V and J genes are TRBV7-9 and TRBJ2-5; weak D call: TRBD1 (6 bases). Germline loops: CDR1 SEHNR, CDR2 FQNEAQ (reference sequence). CDR3 length: 12 amino acids. The CDR3 loop is CASSYRAETQYF. The CDR3 DNA reads TGCGCCAGCAGCTACAGGGCGGAGACCCAGTACTTC.

This clone was observed a few times. A read error may produce the germline difference seen at one junction end. This chain connects TRBV28 to TRBJ2-7; 12 nucleotides match TRBD2. CDR1 is MDHEN, CDR2 SYDVKM, per germline. The CDR3 loop spans 13 amino acids. Here the CDR3 reads CASRTSGSYKQYF. The DNA for the CDR3 is TGTGCCAGCAGGACTAGCGGGAGCTACAAGCAGTACTTC.

The genes are TRBV7-9 and TRBJ1-1; D is uncertain. V lost 3 bases and J 0 bases, leaving 5 bases between the germline ends. The CDR3 consists of 13 residues. CDR1 and CDR2 from the germline V gene are SEHNR and FQNEAQ (reference sequence). CDR3 DNA sequence: TGTGCCAGCAGCTTTCCTATGAACACTGAAGCTTTCTTT. Its protein product is CASSFPMNTEAFF. The full variable domain, with the rest looked up from reference TRBV7-9 and TRBJ1-1, is DTGVSQNPRHKITKRGQNVTFRCDPISEHNRLYWYRQTLGQGPEFLTYFQNEAQLEKSRLLSDRFSAERPKGSFSTLEIQRTEQGDSAMYLCASSFPMNTEAFFGQGTRLTVV.

The J gene is TRBJ2-1, the V gene TRBV25-1; the D gene is possibly TRBD1 (6 bases). Germline V gene lookup returns CDR1 MGHDK and CDR2 SYGVNS. The V gene lost 8 bases and the J gene lost 5 bases, with 13 bases spanning the gap. CDR3 size: 13 residues. In DNA, the CDR3 is TGTGCCAGCCTATTACAGGGACACAATGAGCAGTTCTTC. Amino acids: CASLLQGHNEQFF.

This clone was detected only a few times. V and J are TRBV14 and TRBJ2-2; D unresolved. Germline-derived CDR1 and CDR2 are SGHDN and FVKESK. The CDR3 is 14 amino acids. Trimming pared 8 bases from V and 3 bases from J, leaving 13 bases between. This CDR3 is CASSGSVHTGELFF. The CDR3 DNA follows: TGTGCCAGCTCCGGCTCTGTTCACACCGGGGAGCTGTTTTTT.

This clone was detected only a few times. This rearrangement joins TRBV7-2 to TRBJ2-1; 10 nucleotides align to TRBD2. This CDR3 contains 16 residues. Germline V CDR1 and CDR2: SGHTA, FQGNSA. Trimming cost V 0 bases and J 5 bases; bases outside gene matches: 4. Here the CDR3 DNA reads TGTGCCAGCAGCTTAGCGGCTAGCGGGGGAAACAATGAGCAGTTCTTC. It is translated as CASSLAASGGNNEQFF.

On this clone: This may be a read error: a much more frequent sequence differs by one nucleotide. The chain is built from TRBV9 and TRBJ1-4; no definite D call. Germline CDR1 and CDR2: SGDLS and YYNGEE. This CDR3 has 12 residues. Trimming cost V 0 bases and J 7 bases, with 4 bases left between them. As DNA, the CDR3 is TGTGCCAGCAGCGTAGCTGGTGAAAAACTGTTTTTT. It codes for CASSVAGEKLFF.

V is TRBV18 and J is TRBJ1-5; D is possibly TRBD1 (5 bases). V shed 2 bases and J shed 5 bases, with 10 bases lying between them. The CDR3 is made up of 14 amino acids. Germline-derived CDR1 and CDR2 are KGHSH and LQKENI. CDR3 residues: CASSPSDTDQPQHF. The DNA of the CDR3 is TGTGCCAGCTCACCATCGGACACGGATCAGCCCCAGCATTTT.

This clone was recorded a few times. CDR3 bases: TGTGCCAGCAGGCAGGCAGGGGCGGATACGCAGTATTTT. Translated: CASRQAGADTQYF. The chain uses TRBV21-1 and TRBJ2-3; the table calls TRBD1, which could not be checked here. TRBV21-1 is marked as a pseudogene. CDR3 length: 13 residues.

This clone appeared a few times. The gene calls are TRBV5-4 and TRBJ2-1; 11 bases agree with TRBD2. CDR1 and CDR2 from the germline V gene are SGHNT and YYREEE (reference sequence). With V trimmed by 0 bases and J by 7 bases, 3 bases remained unmatched. The CDR3 extends over 15 amino acids. This CDR3 reads CASSLASSGRNEQFF. CDR3 DNA sequence: TGTGCCAGCAGCTTGGCGTCTAGCGGGAGGAATGAGCAGTTCTTC.

Here the CDR3 DNA reads TGTGCCAGCGGGCTAGCGGGAGGGGACGAGCAGTACTTC. Its translation is CASGLAGGDEQYF. The chain is built from TRBV6-5 and TRBJ2-7, with 12 bases identical to TRBD2. CDR1 is MNHEY and CDR2 is SVGAGI in the germline V gene. V shed 8 bases and J 5 bases; nucleotides not matched to a gene: 4. CDR3 length: 13 amino acids.

This clone was picked up a small number of times. This sample includes further DNA sequences coding for the same CDR3. This chain connects TRBV7-2 to TRBJ2-3; D is uncertain. Germline values: CDR1 SGHTA, CDR2 FQGNSA. Trimming removed 3 bases from V and 6 bases from J, with 7 bases in between. The CDR3 loop spans 12 amino acids. The CDR3: CASSFGPDTQYF. CDR3 sequence (DNA): TGTGCCAGCAGCTTTGGCCCCGATACGCAGTATTTT.

This clone was picked up a small number of times. The J gene is TRBJ2-1, the V gene TRBV9, with D perhaps matching TRBD2 (5 bases). The CDR3 covers 11 residues. V shed 2 bases and J shed 8 bases, with 5 bases lying between them. Germline assignment: CDR1 SGDLS and CDR2 YYNGEE. The CDR3 DNA reads TGTGCCAGCAGCGTTAGCGATGAGCAGTTCTTC. As protein: CASSVSDEQFF.

The chain joins TRBV30 to TRBJ1-6; D not certain. The CDR3 runs 21 residues. V shed 0 bases and J shed 0 bases, with 24 bases lying between them. Germline CDR1 and CDR2: GTSNPN and SVGIG (reference sequence). The CDR3 loop is CAWSVLRGVGRRSSYNSPLHF. CDR3 nucleotides: TGTGCCTGGAGTGTACTGCGTGGTGTCGGTAGGAGGAGCTCCTATAATTCACCCCTCCACTTT.